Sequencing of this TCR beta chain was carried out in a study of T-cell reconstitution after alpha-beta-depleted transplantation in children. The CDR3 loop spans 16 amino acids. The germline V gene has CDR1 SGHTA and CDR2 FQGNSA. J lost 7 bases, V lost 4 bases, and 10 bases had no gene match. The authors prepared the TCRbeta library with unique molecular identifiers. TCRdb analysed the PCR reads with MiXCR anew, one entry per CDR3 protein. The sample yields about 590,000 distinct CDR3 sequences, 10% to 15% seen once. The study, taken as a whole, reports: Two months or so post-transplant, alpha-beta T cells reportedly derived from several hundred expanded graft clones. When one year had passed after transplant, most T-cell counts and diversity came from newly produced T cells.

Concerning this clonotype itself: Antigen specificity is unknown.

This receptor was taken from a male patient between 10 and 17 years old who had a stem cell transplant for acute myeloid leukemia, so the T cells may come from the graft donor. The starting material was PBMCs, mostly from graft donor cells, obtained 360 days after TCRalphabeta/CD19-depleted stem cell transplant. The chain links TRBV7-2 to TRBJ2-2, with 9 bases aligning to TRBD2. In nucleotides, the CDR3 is TGTGCCAGCAGCTATGTTAGCGGGGGCCTGTACGGGGAGCTGTTTTTT. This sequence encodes CASSYVSGGLYGELFF.